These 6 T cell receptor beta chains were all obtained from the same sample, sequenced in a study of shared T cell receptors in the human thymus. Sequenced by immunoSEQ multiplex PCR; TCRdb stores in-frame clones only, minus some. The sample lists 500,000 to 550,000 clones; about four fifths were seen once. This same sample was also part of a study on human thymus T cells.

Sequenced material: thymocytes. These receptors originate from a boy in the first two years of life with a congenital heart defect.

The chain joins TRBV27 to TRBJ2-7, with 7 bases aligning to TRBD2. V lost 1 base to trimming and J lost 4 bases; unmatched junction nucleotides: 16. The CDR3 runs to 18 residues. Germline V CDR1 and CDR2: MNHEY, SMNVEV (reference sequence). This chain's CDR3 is CASSLFGPWSGKVYEQYF. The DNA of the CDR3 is TGTGCCAGCAGTTTATTTGGGCCCTGGAGCGGGAAGGTGTACGAGCAGTACTTC.

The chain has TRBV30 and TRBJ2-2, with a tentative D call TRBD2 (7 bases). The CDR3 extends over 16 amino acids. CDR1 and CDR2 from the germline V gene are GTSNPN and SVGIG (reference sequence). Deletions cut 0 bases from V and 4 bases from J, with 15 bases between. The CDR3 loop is CAWSVRRGLGTGELFF. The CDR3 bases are TGTGCCTGGAGTGTAAGGCGGGGGCTGGGCACCGGGGAGCTGTTTTTT.

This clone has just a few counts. DNA for the CDR3: TGTGCCAGCAGTTACCCGGAAGGTCGGGATGAAAAACTGTTTTTT. It yields the protein CASSYPEGRDEKLFF. This chain uses TRBV6-6 with TRBJ1-4; D is unclear. The germline V gene has CDR1 MNHNY and CDR2 SVGAGI (reference sequence). This CDR3 comprises 15 residues. The V end was cut by 2 bases, the J end by 6 bases, with 13 bases between.

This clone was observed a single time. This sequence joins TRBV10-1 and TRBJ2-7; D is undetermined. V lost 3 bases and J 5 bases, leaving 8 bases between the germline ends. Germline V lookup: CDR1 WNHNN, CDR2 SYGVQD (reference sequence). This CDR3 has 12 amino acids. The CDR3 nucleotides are TGCGCCAGCAGTGAAACCACAAACGAGCAGTACTTC. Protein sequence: CASSETTNEQYF.

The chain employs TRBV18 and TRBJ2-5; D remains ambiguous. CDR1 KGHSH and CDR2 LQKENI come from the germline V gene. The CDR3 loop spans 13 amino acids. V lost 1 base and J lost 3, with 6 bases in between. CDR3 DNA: TGTGCCAGCTCACCACGCACAGAAGAGACCCAGTACTTC. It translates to CASSPRTEETQYF.

The CDR3 DNA reads as TGTGCCAGCAGAGGGGAAGGCAGACCCTCCTACGAGCAGTACTTC. It yields the protein CASRGEGRPSYEQYF. V usage is TRBV6-1 and J usage is TRBJ2-7; D is possibly TRBD1 (5 bases). The V gene lost 6 bases and the J gene lost 0 bases, with 15 bases spanning the gap. This CDR3 region has 15 residues. In germline, CDR1 is MNHNS, CDR2 SASEGT.